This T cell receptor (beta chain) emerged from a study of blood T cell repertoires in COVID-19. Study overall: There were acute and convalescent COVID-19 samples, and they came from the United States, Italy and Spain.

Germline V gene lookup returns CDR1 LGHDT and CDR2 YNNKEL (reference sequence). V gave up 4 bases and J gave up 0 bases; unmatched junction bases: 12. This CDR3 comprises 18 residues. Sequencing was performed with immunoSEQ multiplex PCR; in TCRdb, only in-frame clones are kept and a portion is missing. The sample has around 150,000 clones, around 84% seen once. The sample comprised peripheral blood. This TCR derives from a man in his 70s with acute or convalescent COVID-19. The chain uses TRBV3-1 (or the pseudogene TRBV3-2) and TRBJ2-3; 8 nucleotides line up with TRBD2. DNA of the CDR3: TGTGCCAGCAGCCCCTACTATTTAAGCGGGGGCAGCACAGATACGCAGTATTTT. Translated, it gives CASSPYYLSGGSTDTQYF.